Detailed here is one T cell receptor (beta chain). This clonotype was counted between two and nine times. Its antigen has not been determined. Base quality data are lacking; no much larger clone is found one base away. These data belong to a study of CD8 T cells in ankylosing spondylitis (dated by TCRdb to 2016 to 2017). About the investigation overall: T cell receptor beta repertoires were profiled in healthy donors and ankylosing spondylitis patients so that disease-linked TCR variants could be found. The full study cohort was made up of over 20 ankylosing spondylitis patients and roughly 98 healthy donors. Samples of peripheral blood were taken, and for ankylosing spondylitis patients, synovial fluid was collected as well.

According to the germline V gene (reference sequence), CDR1 reads DFQATT and CDR2 reads SNEGSKA. Taken from cysteine to phenylalanine, the CDR3 has 13 residues. Only the CDR3 portion is preserved as DNA: 39 bases, with reading frame beginning at the first base. The germline ends are 13 bases apart after V is trimmed by 5 bases and J by 3 bases. The listed sequencing device is Illumina HiSeq 2500. Quantitative 5'-RACE with molecular barcodes was used to prepare TCR beta libraries. In the source study's methods: To identify disease-linked TCR variants, a new computational method was used, one built on a probabilistic model of VDJ rearrangement. The public reads were quality trimmed at Q25 with fastp and then assembled into clones with MiXCR by TCRdb, keeping productive beta chains. Entries are consolidated by CDR3 protein sequence, retaining the most common genes and DNA. TCRdb's processing, not the study's, gives the V and J calls here. The sample table shows about 700,000 distinct CDR3 sequences, and 15% to 20% are seen once. The ten largest clones take up 15% to 20% of the sample.

What the authors observed across the whole study: Blood from ankylosing spondylitis patients appeared to be characterized by a TCR beta motif composed of several highly homologous amino acid variants. Some motif variants had previously been reported in the synovial fluid and blood of reactive arthritis patients, which suggests shared mechanisms of disease initiation. In peripheral blood, the disease-linked clones were found at relatively low frequencies and had a CD8+ phenotype. The disease-linked clones were reported as significantly enriched in matched synovial fluid samples from ankylosing spondylitis patients.

Source material: blood, either unsorted or a sorted T cell fraction (not recorded which). This clonotype was sampled from a male donor with ankylosing spondylitis. The V and J genes are TRBV20-1 and TRBJ1-1, with the D gene not clear enough to name. The CDR3 reads as follows: CSADPRTYTEAFF. Here is the DNA: TGCAGTGCTGACCCACGGACCTACACTGAAGCTTTCTTT.